This T cell receptor (beta chain) emerged from a study of shared clonotypes between healthy human individuals. Study summary: Each donor contributed plates that comprised three CD4 naive, three CD4 memory, two CD8 naive and one CD8 memory.

TCRdb keeps only in-frame clones here, not all; method: immunoSEQ multiplex PCR. Of approximately 940,000 clones in the sample, 76% were seen once. CDR3 length: 11 amino acids. The germline gives CDR1 MNHNS, CDR2 SASEGT. The ends were cut back, 5 bases at V and 9 bases at J, with 8 bases in the middle. V is TRBV6-1 and J is TRBJ2-4, with D possibly being TRBD2 (5 bases). The sequence was obtained from a man between 18 and 35 years old in good health. Sequencing was carried out using memory CD4+ T cells sorted from blood. The subset is: CD45RA-negative fraction. This chain's CDR3 is CASSRAGIQYF. Written as DNA, the CDR3 is TGTGCCAGCAGTAGGGCGGGCATTCAGTACTTC.